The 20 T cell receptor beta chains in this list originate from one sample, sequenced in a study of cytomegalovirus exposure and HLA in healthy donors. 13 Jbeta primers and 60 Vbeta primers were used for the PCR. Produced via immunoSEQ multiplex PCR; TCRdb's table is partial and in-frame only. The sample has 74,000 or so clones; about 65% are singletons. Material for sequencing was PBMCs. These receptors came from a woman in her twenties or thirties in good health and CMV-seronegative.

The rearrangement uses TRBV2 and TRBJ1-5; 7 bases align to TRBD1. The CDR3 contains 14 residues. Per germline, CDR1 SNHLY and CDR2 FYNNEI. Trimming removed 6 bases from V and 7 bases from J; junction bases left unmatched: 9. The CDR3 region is CASSSVQGTQPQHF. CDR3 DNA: TGTGCCAGCAGCTCAGTACAGGGGACCCAGCCCCAGCATTTT.

The CDR3 protein is CASSDAQGGYNEQFF. CDR3 in DNA: TGTGCCAGCAGTGATGCACAGGGTGGCTACAATGAGCAGTTCTTC. V gene TRBV2 combines with J gene TRBJ2-1, with D perhaps TRBD1 (6 bases). Germline CDR1 reads SNHLY; CDR2 reads FYNNEI. Trimming took 3 bases from V and 3 from J, leaving 12 bases between them. There are 15 residues in the CDR3.

CDR3 coding DNA: TGTGCCAGCAGCCAAGGAGGACAGGGCAACTATGGCTACACCTTC. As protein: CASSQGGQGNYGYTF. The chain has TRBV4-2 and TRBJ1-2, with TRBD1 matching 8 bases. Germline CDR1 reads LGHNA; CDR2 reads YNFKEQ. J lost 2 bases, V lost 1 base, and 3 bases had no gene match. The CDR3 loop spans 15 amino acids.

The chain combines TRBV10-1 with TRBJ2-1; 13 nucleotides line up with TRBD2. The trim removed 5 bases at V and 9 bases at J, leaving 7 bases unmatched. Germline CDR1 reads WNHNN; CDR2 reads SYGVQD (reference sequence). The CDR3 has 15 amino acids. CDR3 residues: CASSRTSGGVVEQFF. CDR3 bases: TGCGCCAGCAGTCGGACTAGCGGGGGTGTCGTTGAGCAGTTCTTC.

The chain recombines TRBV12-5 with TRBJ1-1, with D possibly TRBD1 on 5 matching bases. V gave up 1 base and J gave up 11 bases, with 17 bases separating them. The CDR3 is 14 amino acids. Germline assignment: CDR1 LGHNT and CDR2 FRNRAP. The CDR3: CASGLAGTDKRAFF. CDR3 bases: TGTGCTAGTGGTTTGGCCGGCACGGACAAAAGGGCTTTCTTT.

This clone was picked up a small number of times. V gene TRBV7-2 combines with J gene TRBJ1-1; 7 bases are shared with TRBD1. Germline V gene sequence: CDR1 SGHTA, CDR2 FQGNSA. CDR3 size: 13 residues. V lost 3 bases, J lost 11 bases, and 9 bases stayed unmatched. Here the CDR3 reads CASSFSQGDLAFF. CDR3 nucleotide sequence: TGTGCCAGCAGCTTCAGTCAGGGGGATTTGGCTTTCTTT.

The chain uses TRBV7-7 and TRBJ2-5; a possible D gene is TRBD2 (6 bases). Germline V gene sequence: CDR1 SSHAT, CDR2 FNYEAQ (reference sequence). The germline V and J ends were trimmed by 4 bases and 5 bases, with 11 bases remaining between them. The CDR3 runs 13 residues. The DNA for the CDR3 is TGTGCCAGCAGCTCTAGCGAAAAGGAGACCCAGTACTTC. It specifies CASSSSEKETQYF.

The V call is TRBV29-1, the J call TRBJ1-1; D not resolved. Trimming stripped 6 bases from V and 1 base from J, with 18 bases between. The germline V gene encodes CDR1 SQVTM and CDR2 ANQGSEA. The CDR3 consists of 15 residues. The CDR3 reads CSVITDPTRNTEAFF. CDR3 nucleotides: TGCAGCGTCATAACAGACCCCACCCGGAACACTGAAGCTTTCTTT.

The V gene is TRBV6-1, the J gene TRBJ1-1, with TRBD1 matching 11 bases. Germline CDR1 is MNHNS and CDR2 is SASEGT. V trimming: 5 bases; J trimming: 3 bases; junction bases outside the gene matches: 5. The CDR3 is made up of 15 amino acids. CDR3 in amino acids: CASSTRTGGDTEAFF. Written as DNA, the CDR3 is TGTGCCAGCAGTACACGGACAGGGGGCGACACTGAAGCTTTCTTT.

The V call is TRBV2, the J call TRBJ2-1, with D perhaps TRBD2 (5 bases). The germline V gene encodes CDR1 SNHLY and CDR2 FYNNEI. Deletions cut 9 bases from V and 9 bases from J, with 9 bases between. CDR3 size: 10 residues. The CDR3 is CASRGSEQFF. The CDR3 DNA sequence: TGTGCCAGTCGAGGGAGTGAGCAGTTCTTC.

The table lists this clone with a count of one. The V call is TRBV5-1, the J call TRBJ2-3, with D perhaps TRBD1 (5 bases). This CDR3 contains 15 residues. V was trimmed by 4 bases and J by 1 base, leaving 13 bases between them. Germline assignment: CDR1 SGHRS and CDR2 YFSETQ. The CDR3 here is CASSTPGPGTDTQYF. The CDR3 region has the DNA TGCGCCAGCAGCACGCCAGGGCCAGGCACAGATACGCAGTATTTT.

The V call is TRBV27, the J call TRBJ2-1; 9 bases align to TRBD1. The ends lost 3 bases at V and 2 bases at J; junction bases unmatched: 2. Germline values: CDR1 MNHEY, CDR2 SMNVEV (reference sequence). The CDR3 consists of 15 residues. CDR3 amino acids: CASSLGQGAYNEQFF. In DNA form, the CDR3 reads TGTGCCAGCAGTTTGGGACAGGGAGCCTACAATGAGCAGTTCTTC.

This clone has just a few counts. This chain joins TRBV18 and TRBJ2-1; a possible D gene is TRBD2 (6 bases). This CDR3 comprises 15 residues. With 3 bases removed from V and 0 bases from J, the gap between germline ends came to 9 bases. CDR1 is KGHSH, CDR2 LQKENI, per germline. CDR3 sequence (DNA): TGTGCCAGCTCACCCAGGCGGGACTCCTACAATGAGCAGTTCTTC. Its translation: CASSPRRDSYNEQFF.

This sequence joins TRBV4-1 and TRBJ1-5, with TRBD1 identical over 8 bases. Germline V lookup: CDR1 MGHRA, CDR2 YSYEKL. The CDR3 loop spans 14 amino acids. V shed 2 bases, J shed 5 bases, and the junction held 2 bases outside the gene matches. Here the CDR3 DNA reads TGCGCCAGCAGCCAAACGACAGGGGATCAGCCCCAGCATTTT. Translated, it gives CASSQTTGDQPQHF.

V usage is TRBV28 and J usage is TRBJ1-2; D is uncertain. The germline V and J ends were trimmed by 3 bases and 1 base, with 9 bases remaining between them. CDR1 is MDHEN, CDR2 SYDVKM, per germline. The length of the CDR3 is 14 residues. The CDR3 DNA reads TGTGCCAGCAGTTTGAACAGACATAACTATGGCTACACCTTC. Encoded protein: CASSLNRHNYGYTF.

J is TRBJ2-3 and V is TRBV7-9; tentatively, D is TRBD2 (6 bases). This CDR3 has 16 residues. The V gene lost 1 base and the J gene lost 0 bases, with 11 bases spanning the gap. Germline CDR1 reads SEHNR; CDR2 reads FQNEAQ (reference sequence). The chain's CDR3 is CASSLVAGPSTDTQYF. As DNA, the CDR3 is TGTGCCAGCAGCTTAGTGGCGGGGCCAAGCACAGATACGCAGTATTTT.

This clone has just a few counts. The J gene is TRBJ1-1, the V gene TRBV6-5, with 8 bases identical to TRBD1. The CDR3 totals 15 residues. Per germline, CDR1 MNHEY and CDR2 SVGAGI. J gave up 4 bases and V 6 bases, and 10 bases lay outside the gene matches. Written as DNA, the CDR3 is TGTGCCAGCAGACTTACCGGACAGGGTAGCACTGAAGCTTTCTTT. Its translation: CASRLTGQGSTEAFF.

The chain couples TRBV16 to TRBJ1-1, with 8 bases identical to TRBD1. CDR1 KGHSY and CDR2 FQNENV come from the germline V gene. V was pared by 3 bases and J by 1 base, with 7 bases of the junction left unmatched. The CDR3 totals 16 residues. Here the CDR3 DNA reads TGTGCCAGCAGCCACTCCACCGGGACAGGGAACACTGAAGCTTTCTTT. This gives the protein CASSHSTGTGNTEAFF. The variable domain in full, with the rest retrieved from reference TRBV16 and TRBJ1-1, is GEEVAQTPKHLVRGEGQKAKLYCAPIKGHSYVFWYQQVLKNEFKFLISFQNENVFDETGMPKERFSAKCLPNSPCSLEIQATKLEDSAVYFCASSHSTGTGNTEAFFGQGTRLTVV.

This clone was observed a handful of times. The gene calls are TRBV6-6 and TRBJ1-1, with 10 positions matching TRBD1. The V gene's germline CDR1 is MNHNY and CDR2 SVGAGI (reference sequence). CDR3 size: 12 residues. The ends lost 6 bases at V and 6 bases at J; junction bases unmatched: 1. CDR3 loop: CASRGQGAEAFF. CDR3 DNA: TGTGCCAGCAGAGGACAGGGGGCTGAAGCTTTCTTT.

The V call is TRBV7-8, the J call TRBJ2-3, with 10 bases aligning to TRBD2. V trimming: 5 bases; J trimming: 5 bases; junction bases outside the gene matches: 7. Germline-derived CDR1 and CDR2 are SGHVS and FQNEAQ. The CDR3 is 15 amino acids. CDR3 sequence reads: CASSLSGGEGDTQYF. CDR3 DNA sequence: TGTGCCAGCAGCCTAAGCGGGGGGGAGGGAGATACGCAGTATTTT.